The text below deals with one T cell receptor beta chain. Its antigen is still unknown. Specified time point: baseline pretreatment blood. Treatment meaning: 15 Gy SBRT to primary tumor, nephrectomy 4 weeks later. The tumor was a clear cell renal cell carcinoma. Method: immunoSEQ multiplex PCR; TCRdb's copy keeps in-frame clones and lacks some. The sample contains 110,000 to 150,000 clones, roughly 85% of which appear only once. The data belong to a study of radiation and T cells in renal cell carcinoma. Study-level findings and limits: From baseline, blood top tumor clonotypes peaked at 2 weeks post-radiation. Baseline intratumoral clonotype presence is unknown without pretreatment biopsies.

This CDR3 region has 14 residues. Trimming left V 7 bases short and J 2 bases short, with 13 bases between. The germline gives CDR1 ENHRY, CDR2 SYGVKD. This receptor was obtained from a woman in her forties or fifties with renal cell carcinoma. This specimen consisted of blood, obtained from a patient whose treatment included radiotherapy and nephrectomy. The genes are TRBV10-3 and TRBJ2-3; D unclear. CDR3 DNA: TGTGCCATCACCGATCTTGGGGTCACAGATACGCAGTATTTT. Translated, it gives CAITDLGVTDTQYF.